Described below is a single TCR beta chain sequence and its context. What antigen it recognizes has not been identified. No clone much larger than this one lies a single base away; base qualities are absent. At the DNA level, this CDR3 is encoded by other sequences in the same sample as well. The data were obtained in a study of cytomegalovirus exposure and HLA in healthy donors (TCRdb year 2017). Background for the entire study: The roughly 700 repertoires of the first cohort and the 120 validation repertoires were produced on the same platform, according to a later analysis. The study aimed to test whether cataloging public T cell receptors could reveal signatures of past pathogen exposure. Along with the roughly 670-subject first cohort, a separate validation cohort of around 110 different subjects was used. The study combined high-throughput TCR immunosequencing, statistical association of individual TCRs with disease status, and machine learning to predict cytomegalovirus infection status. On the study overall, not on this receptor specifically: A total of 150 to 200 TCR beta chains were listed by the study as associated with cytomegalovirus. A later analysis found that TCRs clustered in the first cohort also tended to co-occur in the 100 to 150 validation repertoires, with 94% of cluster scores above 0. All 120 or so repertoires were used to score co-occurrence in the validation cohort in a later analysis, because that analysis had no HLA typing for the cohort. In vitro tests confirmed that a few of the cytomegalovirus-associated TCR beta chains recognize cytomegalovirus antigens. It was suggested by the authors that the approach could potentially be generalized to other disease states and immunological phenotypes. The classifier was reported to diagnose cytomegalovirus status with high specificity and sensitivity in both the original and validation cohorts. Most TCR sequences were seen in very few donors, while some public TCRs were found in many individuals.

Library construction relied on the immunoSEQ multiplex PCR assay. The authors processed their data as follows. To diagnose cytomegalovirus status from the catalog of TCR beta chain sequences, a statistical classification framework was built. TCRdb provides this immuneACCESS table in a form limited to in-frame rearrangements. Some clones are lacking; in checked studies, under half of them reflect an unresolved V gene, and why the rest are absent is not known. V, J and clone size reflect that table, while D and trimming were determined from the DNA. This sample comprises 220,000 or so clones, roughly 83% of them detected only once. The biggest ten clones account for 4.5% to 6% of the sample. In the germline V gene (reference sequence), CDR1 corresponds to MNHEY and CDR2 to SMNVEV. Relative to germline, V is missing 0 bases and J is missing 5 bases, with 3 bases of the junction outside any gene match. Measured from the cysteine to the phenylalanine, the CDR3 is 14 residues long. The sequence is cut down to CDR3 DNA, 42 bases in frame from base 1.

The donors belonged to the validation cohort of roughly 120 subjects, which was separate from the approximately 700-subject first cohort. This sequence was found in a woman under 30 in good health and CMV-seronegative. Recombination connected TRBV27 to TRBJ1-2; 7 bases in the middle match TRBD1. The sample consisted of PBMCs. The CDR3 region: CASSLSGRGYGYTF. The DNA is TGTGCCAGCAGTTTATCGGGCAGGGGGTATGGCTACACCTTC.